This entry concerns a single T cell receptor (beta chain). The sample comes from a study of blood T cell repertoires in COVID-19. Across the whole study: Samples representing acute and convalescent COVID-19 were sourced from the United States, Italy and Spain. PBMCs, B-cell-depleted T cells, or T cells provided the cDNA or gDNA that made up the material.

Original handling: Estimation of nucleated cell counts was performed using reference gene primer amplification. The repertoire was sequenced with immunoSEQ multiplex PCR; TCRdb's copy has only in-frame clones and lacks some. That table is the source of V, J and clone size, and D and trimming were worked out from the DNA. The data contain around 250,000 clones, roughly 85% of them seen just once; the ten biggest clones take up more than 4.5%. With 6 bases removed from V and 3 bases from J, the gap between germline ends came to 20 bases. Germline CDR1 SNHLY, CDR2 FYNNEI. CDR3 size: 16 residues. This TCR derives from a man in his fifties or sixties with active or convalescent COVID-19. The chain uses TRBV2 and TRBJ1-1; D call uncertain. Sequencing input: peripheral blood. The CDR3: CASSGSFTGEYTEAFF. The CDR3 bases are TGTGCCAGCAGCGGTTCTTTCACTGGGGAGTACACTGAAGCTTTCTTT.